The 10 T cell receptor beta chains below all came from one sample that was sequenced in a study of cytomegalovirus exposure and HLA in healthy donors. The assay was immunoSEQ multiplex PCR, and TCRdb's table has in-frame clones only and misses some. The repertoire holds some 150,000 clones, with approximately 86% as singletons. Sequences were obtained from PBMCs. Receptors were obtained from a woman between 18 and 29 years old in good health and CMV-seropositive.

CDR3 sequence reads: CASSLEGTAYEQYF. The DNA for the CDR3 is TGTGCCAGCAGCTTAGAGGGGACAGCTTACGAGCAGTACTTC. The V gene is TRBV7-9, the J gene TRBJ2-7; 7 nucleotides line up with TRBD1. Germline lookup yields CDR1 SEHNR and CDR2 FQNEAQ (reference sequence). The CDR3 extends over 14 amino acids. Trimming cost V 1 base and J 4 bases; bases outside gene matches: 4.

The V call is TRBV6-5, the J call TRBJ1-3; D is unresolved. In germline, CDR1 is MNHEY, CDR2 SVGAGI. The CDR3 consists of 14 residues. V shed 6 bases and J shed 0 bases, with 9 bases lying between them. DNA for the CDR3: TGTGCCAGCAGAGCAGGCTTCTCTGGAAACACCATATATTTT. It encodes CASRAGFSGNTIYF.

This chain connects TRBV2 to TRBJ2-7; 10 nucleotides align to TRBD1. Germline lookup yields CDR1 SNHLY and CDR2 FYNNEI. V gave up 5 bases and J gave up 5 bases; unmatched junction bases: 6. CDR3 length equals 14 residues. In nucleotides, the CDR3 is TGTGCCAGCAGTCAGGGACAGGGGTGGAACGAGCAGTACTTC. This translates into CASSQGQGWNEQYF. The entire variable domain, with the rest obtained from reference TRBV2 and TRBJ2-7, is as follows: EPEVTQTPSHQVTQMGQEVILRCVPISNHLYFYWYRQILGQKVEFLVSFYNNEISEKSEIFDDQFSVERPDGSNFTLKIRSTKLEDSAMYFCASSQGQGWNEQYFGPGTRLTVT.

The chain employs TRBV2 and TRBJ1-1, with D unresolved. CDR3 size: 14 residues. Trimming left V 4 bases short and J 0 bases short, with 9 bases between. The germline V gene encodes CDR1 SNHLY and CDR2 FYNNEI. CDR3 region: CASSGFSMNTEAFF. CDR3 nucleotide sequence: TGTGCCAGCAGTGGGTTCTCTATGAACACTGAAGCTTTCTTT.

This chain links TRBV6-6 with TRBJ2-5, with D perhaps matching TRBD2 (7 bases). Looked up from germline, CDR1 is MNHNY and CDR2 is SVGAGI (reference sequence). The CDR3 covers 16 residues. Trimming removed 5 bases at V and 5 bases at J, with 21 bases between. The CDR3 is CASSAGGGSWSETQYF. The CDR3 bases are TGTGCCAGCAGTGCCGGGGGCGGGAGTTGGTCGGAGACCCAGTACTTC.

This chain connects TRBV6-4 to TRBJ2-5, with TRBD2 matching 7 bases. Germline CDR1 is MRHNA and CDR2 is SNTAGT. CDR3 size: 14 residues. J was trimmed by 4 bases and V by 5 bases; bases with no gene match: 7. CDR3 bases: TGTGCCAGCAGTCCCTCGGGAGGTACAGAGACCCAGTACTTC. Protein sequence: CASSPSGGTETQYF.

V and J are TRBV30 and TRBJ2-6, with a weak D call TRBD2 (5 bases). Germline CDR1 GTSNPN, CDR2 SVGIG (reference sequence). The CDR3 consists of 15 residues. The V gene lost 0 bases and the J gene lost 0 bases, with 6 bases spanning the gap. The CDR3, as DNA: TGTGCCTGGAGTGTAGAGGGCTCTGGGGCCAACGTCCTGACTTTC. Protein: CAWSVEGSGANVLTF.

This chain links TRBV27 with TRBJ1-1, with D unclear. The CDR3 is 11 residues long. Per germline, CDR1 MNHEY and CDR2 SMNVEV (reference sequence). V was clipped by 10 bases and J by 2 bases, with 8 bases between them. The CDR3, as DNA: TGTGCCACCGTAAAAAACACTGAAGCTTTCTTT. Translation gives CATVKNTEAFF.

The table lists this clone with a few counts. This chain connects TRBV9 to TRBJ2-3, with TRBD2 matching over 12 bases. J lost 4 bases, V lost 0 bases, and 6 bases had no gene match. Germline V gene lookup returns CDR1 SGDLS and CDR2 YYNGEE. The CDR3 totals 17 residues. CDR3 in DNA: TGTGCCAGCAGCGTAGTACCTAGCGGGAGGGGTGCAGATACGCAGTATTTT. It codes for CASSVVPSGRGADTQYF.

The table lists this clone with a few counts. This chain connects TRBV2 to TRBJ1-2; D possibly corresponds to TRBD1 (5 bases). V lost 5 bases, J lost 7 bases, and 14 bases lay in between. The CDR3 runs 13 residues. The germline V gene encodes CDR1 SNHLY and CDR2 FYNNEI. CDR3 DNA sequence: TGTGCCAGCAGTTTAGGAGCGGGGACTGGCTACACCTTC. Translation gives CASSLGAGTGYTF.